The text below deals with one TCR beta chain. Its antigen is unidentified. This sample was included in a study of cytomegalovirus exposure and HLA in healthy donors. Study-level information: Among the 300 to 400 donors who were genotyped, 81% fell in the genetic ancestry cluster that is associated with self-reported Caucasian donors. Findings and limits, study-wide: Within an earlier analysis, most TCR beta V segments proved productive either about 87% or about 30% of the time. Cytomegalovirus association was assigned to about 150 TCR beta chains.

The PCR employed 60 Vbeta primers together with 13 Jbeta primers. Clones were sequenced by immunoSEQ multiplex PCR, and TCRdb holds only the in-frame ones, with some missing. This sample carries 150,000 to 200,000 clones, approximately 80% of them seen once, and the ten largest clones take approximately 1.1%. Healthy bone marrow donors made up the donor group. Germline V gene lookup returns CDR1 SGDLS and CDR2 YYNGEE. This CDR3 contains 14 residues. V trimming: 3 bases; J trimming: 4 bases; junction bases outside the gene matches: 5. The chain has TRBV9 and TRBJ2-3, with 7 nucleotides matching TRBD1. The source is a woman aged 35 to 49 in good health and CMV-seronegative. The source material was PBMCs. The CDR3 sequence is CASSATGLPDTQYF. In DNA, the CDR3 is TGTGCCAGCAGCGCGACAGGGCTCCCAGATACGCAGTATTTT.